This entry is about one TCR beta chain. The antigen remains unidentified. TCRdb re-called the 5' RACE reads with MiXCR, one entry per CDR3 protein. The data hold some 390,000 distinct CDR3 sequences, with 15% to 20% observed a single time. CDR3 length: 18 residues. From germline, CDR1 is LGHNA and CDR2 YSLEER. Trimming at V came to 2 bases and at J to 2 bases, leaving 8 bases not matched to a gene. This entry is derived from a study of T cells after yellow fever vaccination. The study's findings and limits: Most clones from primary vaccination were detected again post-booster (about 95% CD4, around 90% CD8). FACS-sorted repertoires could contain abundant clonotypes contaminating from the bulk population.

This receptor was identified in a man between 18 and 35 years old who received the YFV17D yellow fever vaccine. The material sequenced was PBMCs, taken before the yellow fever booster vaccination. The rearrangement uses TRBV4-3 and TRBJ2-1; 11 nucleotides align to TRBD2. The CDR3 DNA is TGCGCCAGCAGCCAATGGTCTAGCGGGGGGCCACCCTACAATGAGCAGTTCTTC. Its translation is CASSQWSSGGPPYNEQFF.